This T cell receptor beta chain was identified during a study of T cell responses to AZD1222 COVID-19 vaccine (dated by TCRdb to about 2021). For the study in its entirety: TCR sequencing was performed for 230 to 250 trial participants, of whom 207 were given two doses of AZD1222 and approximately 25 were given two doses of MenACWY control vaccine. Trial participants were enrolled by age into 18-55, 56-69 and 70-plus year subgroups, with around 150, 28 and 57 TCR-sequenced participants respectively. Study-wide findings and limitations: Because no day 14 peak-response samples were available, the repertoires could be characterized only after the peak T cell response. Reportedly, almost half of the unique spike-specific TCRs recognized epitopes lying outside the regions that are mutated in the B.1.351 and B.1.1.7 variants. Conclusions about previously exposed vaccinees are limited because only six or seven AZD1222 recipients were SARS-CoV-2 seropositive at baseline. The 56-69-year group was small, and its depth increase did not reach significance, likely because of low power. CD4 TCRs associated with the vaccine covered the entire spike protein, and the dominant responses were in regions 160-218 and 743-854. Spike-specific TCR breadth and depth rose significantly after two AZD1222 doses compared with day 0 and with MenACWY recipients. Participants were mostly white British, with more females than males. The authors suggested clonal diversity may have been underestimated.

V lost 4 bases and J lost 7 bases, and the count of bases not matched to a germline gene is 3. Taken from cysteine to phenylalanine, the CDR3 has 14 residues. The read is trimmed to its CDR3 DNA, 42 bases read in frame from base 1. The CDR1 and CDR2 encoded by the germline V gene are SGHRS and YFSETQ. On this clone itself: Its antigen target is currently unknown. No much larger clonotype is one base removed from it; base qualities were not supplied.

The CDR3 regions of human TCRbeta chains were analyzed by immunosequencing. The authors' analysis ran thus. Repertoire TCRs were matched against a reference library of SARS-CoV-2-specific TCRs generated with the MIRA antigen-specificity platform. Breadth was defined as the fraction of unique TCRs that were SARS-CoV-2-associated, and depth was defined as the fraction of total T cells that were SARS-CoV-2-associated. Using the MIRA data, each spike-specific TCR was assigned both to the spike region to which the TCR was reactive and to a CD4 or CD8 class. Log10-transformed breadth and depth values were compared by one-way ANOVA with Sidak's multiple comparisons tests. This immuneACCESS table, as held by TCRdb, lists in-frame sequences with V and J called but not all clones. Of the missing ones, under half trace to an unresolved V gene in checked studies; the others have no known cause. Clonal size and the V and J genes are those of that table, whereas D and trimming came from the DNA. A total of about 46,000 clones appear in this sample, around nine tenths of them only once. Roughly 1.1% of the sample goes to the ten largest clones.

The sample's time point label is to be understood as: about 28 days (+/-7) after the second vaccine dose. AZD1222 recipients with second doses at about 4 weeks or about 12 weeks were pooled, because spike-specific TCR depth and breadth did not differ between schedules. The vaccinee samples were drawn from two UK trials, COV001 and COV002, one of which was a single-blind randomized controlled phase 2/3 trial testing AZD1222 (ChAdOx1 nCoV-19) in healthy adults. For TCRbeta chain sequencing, PBMC samples were collected from trial participants at day 0 and at day 28 after the second dose. This sequence originates from an adult who received the AZD1222 COVID-19 vaccine. The rearranged segments are TRBV5-1 and TRBJ1-6; TRBD1 fits 9 bases in the junction. The material sequenced was peripheral blood, taken 28 days after the second AZD1222 dose. The CDR3 has the sequence CASSRTGDNSPLHF. The nucleotides are TGCGCCAGCAGCCGGACAGGGGACAATTCACCCCTCCACTTT. The entire variable domain, with the stretches around the CDR3 drawn from the reference TRBV5-1 and TRBJ1-6 proteins, is KAGVTQTPRYLIKTRGQQVTLSCSPISGHRSVSWYQQTPGQGLQFLFEYFSETQRNKGNFPGRFSGRQFSNSRSEMNVSTLELGDSALYLCASSRTGDNSPLHFGNGTRLTVT.